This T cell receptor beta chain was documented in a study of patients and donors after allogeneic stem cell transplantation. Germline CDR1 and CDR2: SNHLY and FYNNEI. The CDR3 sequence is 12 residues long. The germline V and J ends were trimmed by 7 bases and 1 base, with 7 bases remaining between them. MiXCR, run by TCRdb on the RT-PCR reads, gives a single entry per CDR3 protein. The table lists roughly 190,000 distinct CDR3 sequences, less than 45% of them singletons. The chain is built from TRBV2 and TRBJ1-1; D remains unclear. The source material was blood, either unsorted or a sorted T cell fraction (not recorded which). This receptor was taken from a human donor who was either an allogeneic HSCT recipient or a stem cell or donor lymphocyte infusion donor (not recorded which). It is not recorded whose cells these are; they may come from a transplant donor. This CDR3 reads CASKPKNTEAFF. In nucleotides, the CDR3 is TGTGCCAGCAAGCCAAAGAACACTGAAGCTTTCTTT.